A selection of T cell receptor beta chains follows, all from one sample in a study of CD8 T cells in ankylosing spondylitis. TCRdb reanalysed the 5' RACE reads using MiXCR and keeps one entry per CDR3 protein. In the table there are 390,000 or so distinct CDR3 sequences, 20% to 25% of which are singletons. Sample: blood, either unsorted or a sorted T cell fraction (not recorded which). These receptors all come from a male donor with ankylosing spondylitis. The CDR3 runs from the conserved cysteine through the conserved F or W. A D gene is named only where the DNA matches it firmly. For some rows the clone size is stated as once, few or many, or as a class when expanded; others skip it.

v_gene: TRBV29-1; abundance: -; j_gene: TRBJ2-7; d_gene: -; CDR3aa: CSVSAEDTREQYF; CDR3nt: TGCAGCGTTTCGGCCGAGGACACGAGAGAGCAGTACTTC
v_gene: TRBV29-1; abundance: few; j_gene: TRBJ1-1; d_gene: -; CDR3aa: CSVAETNTEAFF; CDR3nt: TGCAGCGTTGCAGAGACTAACACTGAAGCTTTCTTT
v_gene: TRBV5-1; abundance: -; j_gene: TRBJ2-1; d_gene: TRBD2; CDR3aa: CASSLVAGGPGEQFF; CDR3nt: TGCGCCAGCAGCTTGGTAGCGGGAGGGCCGGGTGAGCAGTTCTTC
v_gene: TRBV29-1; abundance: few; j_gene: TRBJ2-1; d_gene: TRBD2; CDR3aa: CSVEGLADEQFF; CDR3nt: TGCAGCGTTGAGGGTCTAGCGGACGAGCAGTTCTTC
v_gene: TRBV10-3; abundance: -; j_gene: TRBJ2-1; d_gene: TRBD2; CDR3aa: CAISEQLAGARAGDEQFF; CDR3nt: TGTGCCATCAGTGAGCAACTAGCGGGAGCTAGGGCAGGGGATGAGCAGTTCTTC
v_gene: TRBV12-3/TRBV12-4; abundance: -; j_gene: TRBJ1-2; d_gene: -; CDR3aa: CASSPWDGYGYTF; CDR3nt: TGTGCCAGCAGCCCGTGGGACGGCTATGGCTACACCTTC
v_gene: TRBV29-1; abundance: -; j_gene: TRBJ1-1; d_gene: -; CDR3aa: CSVGGSNTEAFF; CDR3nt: TGCAGCGTTGGCGGATCGAACACTGAAGCTTTCTTT
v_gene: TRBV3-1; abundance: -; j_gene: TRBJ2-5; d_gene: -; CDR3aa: CASSQQGLGETQYF; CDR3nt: TGTGCCAGCAGCCAGCAGGGGCTGGGGGAGACCCAGTACTTC
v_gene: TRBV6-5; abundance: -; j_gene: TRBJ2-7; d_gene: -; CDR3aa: CASSNAAVRRSYEQYF; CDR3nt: TGTGCCAGCAGTAACGCGGCAGTAAGGCGCTCCTACGAGCAGTACTTC
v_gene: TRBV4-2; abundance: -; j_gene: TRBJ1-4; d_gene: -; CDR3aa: CASSQDRSEKLFF; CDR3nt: TGTGCCAGCAGCCAAGATCGAAGTGAAAAACTGTTTTTT
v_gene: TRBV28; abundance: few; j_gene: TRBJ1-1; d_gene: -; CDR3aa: CASSLRASMNTEAFF; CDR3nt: TGTGCCAGCAGTTTACGGGCAAGTATGAACACTGAAGCTTTCTTT
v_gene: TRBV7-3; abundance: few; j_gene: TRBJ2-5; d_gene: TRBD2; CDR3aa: CASSLTGLVETQYF; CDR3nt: TGTGCCAGCAGCTTAACGGGACTAGTGGAGACCCAGTACTTC
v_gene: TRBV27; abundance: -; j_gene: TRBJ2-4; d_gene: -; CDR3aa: CASSLLSKLAKNIQYF; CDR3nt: TGTGCCAGCAGTTTATTAAGTAAGCTAGCCAAAAACATTCAGTACTTC
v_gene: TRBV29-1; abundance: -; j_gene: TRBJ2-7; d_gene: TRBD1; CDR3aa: CSAEGTGAGEQYF; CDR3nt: TGCAGCGCTGAGGGGACAGGGGCGGGCGAGCAGTACTTC
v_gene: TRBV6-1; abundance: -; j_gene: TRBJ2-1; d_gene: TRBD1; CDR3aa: CASRTGGRYNEQFF; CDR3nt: TGTGCCAGCAGGACAGGGGGAAGATACAATGAGCAGTTCTTC
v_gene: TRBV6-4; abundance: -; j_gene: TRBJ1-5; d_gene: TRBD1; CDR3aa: CASSEMQGDQPQHF; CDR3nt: TGTGCCAGCAGTGAGATGCAGGGGGACCAGCCCCAGCATTTT
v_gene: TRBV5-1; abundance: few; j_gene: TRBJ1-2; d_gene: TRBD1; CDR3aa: CASSTDRNGRGYTF; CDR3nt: TGCGCCAGCAGCACGGACAGGAACGGACGAGGCTACACCTTC
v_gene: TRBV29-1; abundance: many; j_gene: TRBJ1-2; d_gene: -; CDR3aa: CSTHRNIYGYTF; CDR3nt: TGCAGCACCCACAGGAACATCTATGGCTACACCTTC
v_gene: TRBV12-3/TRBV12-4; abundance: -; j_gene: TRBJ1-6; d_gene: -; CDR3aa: CASTSSENLIRPLHF; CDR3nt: TGTGCCAGCACCTCGTCAGAGAATCTAATTCGGCCCCTCCACTTT
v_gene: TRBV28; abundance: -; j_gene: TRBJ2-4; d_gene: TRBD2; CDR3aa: CASMEREPTKNIQYF; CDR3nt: TGTGCCAGCATGGAGCGGGAGCCAACCAAAAACATTCAGTACTTC
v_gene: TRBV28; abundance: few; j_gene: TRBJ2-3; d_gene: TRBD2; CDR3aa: CASKRERDTDTQYF; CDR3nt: TGTGCCAGCAAGCGGGAGCGTGACACAGATACGCAGTATTTT
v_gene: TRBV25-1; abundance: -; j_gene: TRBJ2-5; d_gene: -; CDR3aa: CASSEFSRAETQYF; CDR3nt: TGTGCCAGCAGTGAATTCTCCAGGGCCGAGACCCAGTACTTC